These 3 T cell receptor beta chains were all obtained from the same sample, sequenced in a study of cytomegalovirus exposure and HLA in healthy donors. PCR involved 60 Vbeta and 13 Jbeta primers. TCRdb's table, derived via immunoSEQ multiplex PCR, lists solely in-frame clones and lacks some. The table shows 95,000 to 110,000 clones, with over 9% occurring only once. Source material: PBMCs. The receptors stem from a man between 40 and 49 years old in good health and CMV-seropositive.

The chain uses TRBV13 and TRBJ2-1; D ambiguous. CDR1 PRHDT and CDR2 FYEKMQ come from the germline V gene (reference sequence). The V end was cut by 8 bases, the J end by 7 bases, with 15 bases between. The CDR3 is made up of 13 amino acids. CDR3 DNA: TGTGCCAGCCAAGCCCCGAGGTGGAATGAGCAGTTCTTC. Its protein is CASQAPRWNEQFF. Full variable domain (rest looked up from reference TRBV13 and TRBJ2-1): AAGVIQSPRHLIKEKRETATLKCYPIPRHDTVYWYQQGPGQDPQFLISFYEKMQSDKGSIPDRFSAQQFSDYHSELNMSSLELGDSALYFCASQAPRWNEQFFGPGTRLTVL.

This clone turned up a few times. The V call is TRBV7-8, the J call TRBJ1-1; the D is unclear. The CDR3 spans 12 residues. V lost 5 bases to trimming and J lost 4 bases, with 8 bases between them. The germline gives CDR1 SGHVS, CDR2 FQNEAQ. CDR3 in amino acids: CASSLSITEAFF. The CDR3 nucleotides are TGTGCCAGCAGCCTAAGCATCACTGAAGCTTTCTTT.

The sample holds a few counts of this clone. This chain connects TRBV7-9 to TRBJ1-2, with 8 bases identical to TRBD1. Germline V CDR1 and CDR2: SEHNR, FQNEAQ (reference sequence). There are 13 residues in the CDR3. Trimming at V came to 5 bases and at J to 10 bases, leaving 9 bases not matched to a gene. CDR3 in amino acids: CASSPGTGIDYTF. CDR3 DNA sequence: TGTGCCAGCAGCCCAGGGACAGGTATCGACTACACCTTC.